Listed below are T cell receptor beta chains from one sample, sequenced in a study of regulatory T cells in long-lasting Graves disease. TCRdb reprocessed the multiplex PCR reads via MiXCR and lists one record per CDR3 protein. Of about 330,000 distinct CDR3 sequences in the sample, roughly 15% were seen once. Separately, the same data were catalogued under a study of T cells in Graves' hyperthyroidism and ophthalmopathy.

Sample: peripheral blood mononuclear cells (PBMCs), taken at new diagnosis, from a patient treated with antithyroid drugs. The receptors stem from a young woman with Graves disease. The conserved cysteine and the conserved F or W are not part of the CDR3 here. Fields, in order: V gene, CDR3 protein.

>TRBV25-1
ASSRQGVGPQH
>TRBV15
ATSRDQLQREQY
>TRBV11-2
ASSPAGNSNQPQH
>TRBV29-1
SVSGGAATDTQY
>TRBV2
ASSERTDSNQPQH
>TRBV5-6
ASSLISLVAKNIQY
>TRBV29-1
SVESTSAYEQY
>TRBV20-1
GASEQPRGNEQY
>TRBV20-1
SAVPEGEQF
>TRBV7-3
ASSLSSRGDPGLVADTQY
>TRBV13
ASSTTGSVDEQF
>TRBV12-3/TRBV12-4
ASTPRRLAGTDTQY
>TRBV11-2
ASSAYRDNNSPLH
>TRBV14
ASSQVFDWARGEKTGANVLT
>TRBV11-1
ASSLLDRSVRDTQY
>TRBV5-1
ASSFGQEGRKLF
>TRBV19
ASSIAQGAGGYT
>TRBV3-1
ASSQEGGEASGLYEQY
>TRBV28
ASRASGLRVEQY
>TRBV18
ASSPQGASYNSPLH
>TRBV7-9
ASSLGTHYGYT
>TRBV6-1
ASRPDRGRAF
>TRBV5-6
ASSLNRGQGNQPQH
>TRBV27
ASSPDLALSYNEQF
>TRBV30
AWSRGELLSYEQY
>TRBV5-1
ASSFSGKHQETQY
>TRBV24-1
ATSPRGTGRNEQF
>TRBV20-1
SGGQGKAEAF
>TRBV12-3/TRBV12-4
ASSPYDSATDTQY
>TRBV6-5
ASSWGDFNEQF
>TRBV5-1
ASSSTALSGANVLT
>TRBV20-1
SAGQGTNQPQH
>TRBV20-1
SASGLAGRGSYNEQF
>TRBV5-1
ASSLDSSTEAF
>TRBV3-1
ASSIGLNQPQH